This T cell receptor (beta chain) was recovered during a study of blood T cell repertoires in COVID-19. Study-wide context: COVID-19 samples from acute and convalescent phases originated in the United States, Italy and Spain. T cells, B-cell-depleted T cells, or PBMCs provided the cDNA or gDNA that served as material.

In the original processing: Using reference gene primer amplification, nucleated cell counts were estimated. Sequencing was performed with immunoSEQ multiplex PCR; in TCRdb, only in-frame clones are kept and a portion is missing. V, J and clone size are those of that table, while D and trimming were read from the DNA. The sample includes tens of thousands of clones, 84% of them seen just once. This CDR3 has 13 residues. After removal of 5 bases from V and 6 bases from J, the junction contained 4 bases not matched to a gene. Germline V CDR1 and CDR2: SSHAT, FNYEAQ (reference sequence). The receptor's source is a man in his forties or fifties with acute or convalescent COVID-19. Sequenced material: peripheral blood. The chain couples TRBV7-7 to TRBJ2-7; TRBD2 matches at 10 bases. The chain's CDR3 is CASSPSGRSEQYF. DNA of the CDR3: TGTGCCAGCAGCCCTAGCGGGAGAAGCGAGCAGTACTTC.